These T cell receptor beta chains were read from a single sample in a study of tumor-infiltrating lymphocytes in localized non-small cell lung cancer. Sequencing was performed with immunoSEQ multiplex PCR; in TCRdb, only in-frame clones are kept and a portion is missing. The profile covers 25,000 or so clones, with roughly 70% appearing a single time and roughly 14% taken by the ten largest. The sample was lung tumor tissue. The receptor source for this set is a human donor with non-small cell lung cancer. Each CDR3 is given with its conserved first and last residue. The D gene is left open where the match is weak. A clone size is listed for some rows: how often the clone was seen (once, few, many), or a class if it is expanded.

>TRBJ2-1|.|TRBV9|.
CASSVDSVSYNEQFF
TGTGCCAGCAGCGTCGACTCGGTCTCCTACAATGAGCAGTTCTTC
>TRBJ2-7|.|TRBV18|.
CASSPSLLRFYEQYF
TGTGCCAGCTCACCGTCCCTCCTCCGATTCTACGAGCAGTACTTC
>TRBJ2-1|TRBD1|TRBV29-1|few
CSVDSLLGTGANEQFF
TGCAGCGTTGATTCCCTTTTAGGGACAGGCGCCAATGAGCAGTTCTTC
>TRBJ1-2|.|TRBV7-9|.
CASSYSLHGYTF
TGTGCCAGCAGCTACTCCCTGCATGGCTACACCTTC
>TRBJ2-7|.|TRBV18|.
CASSPKGRREGYEQYF
TGTGCCAGCTCACCAAAAGGTAGGCGGGAAGGATACGAGCAGTACTTC
>TRBJ2-1|.|TRBV6-1|.
CASNEYNEQFF
TGTGCCAGCAACGAGTACAATGAGCAGTTCTTC
>TRBJ2-3|TRBD2|TRBV9|.
CASSQTSGLSTDTQYF
TGTGCCAGCAGCCAGACTAGCGGGCTTAGCACAGATACGCAGTATTTT
>TRBJ2-7|TRBD1|TRBV10-3|few
CAISELQGILYEQYF
TGTGCCATCAGTGAGTTACAGGGGATTCTGTACGAGCAGTACTTC
>TRBJ2-3|.|TRBV4-1|many
CASSQGLRGQADTQYF
TGCGCCAGCAGCCAAGGACTACGGGGGCAGGCAGATACGCAGTATTTT
>TRBJ2-5|.|TRBV11-2|.
CASRTGIEETQYF
TGTGCCAGCAGAACCGGGATCGAAGAGACCCAGTACTTC
>TRBJ1-5|.|TRBV6-1|.
CASSEVVRAGNQPQHF
TGTGCCAGCAGTGAAGTAGTTCGGGCCGGCAATCAGCCCCAGCATTTT
>TRBJ2-1|.|TRBV2|.
CASRASPEFYNEQFF
TGTGCCAGCAGGGCCTCGCCGGAGTTCTACAATGAGCAGTTCTTC
>TRBJ1-5|TRBD1|TRBV5-6|medium-sized
CASSSLTGQGNQPQHF
TGTGCCAGCAGCTCTCTAACCGGACAGGGCAATCAGCCCCAGCATTTT
>TRBJ2-7|TRBD2|TRBV7-2|few
CASSLGLAGGLVGYEQYF
TGTGCCAGCAGCTTGGGACTAGCGGGGGGATTGGTCGGATACGAGCAGTACTTC
>TRBJ2-4|.|TRBV15|.
CATSRDFVGNIQYF
TGTGCCACCAGCAGAGACTTTGTTGGGAACATTCAGTACTTC
>TRBJ2-6|TRBD2|TRBV11-2|.
CASSHGLAGSSGANVLTF
TGTGCCAGCAGCCATGGACTAGCGGGTTCCTCTGGGGCCAACGTCCTGACTTTC
>TRBJ1-2|.|TRBV14|.
CASSQEFNYGYTF
TGTGCCAGCAGCCAAGAATTTAACTATGGCTACACCTTC
>TRBJ2-1|.|TRBV27|.
CASGGDEQFF
TGTGCCAGCGGGGGCGATGAGCAGTTCTTC
>TRBJ2-2|TRBD1|TRBV6-1|.
CATGQGSTGELFF
TGTGCCACCGGACAGGGCAGTACCGGGGAGCTGTTTTTT
>TRBJ2-2|.|TRBV6-1|.
CASWPNTGELFF
TGTGCCAGCTGGCCGAACACCGGGGAGCTGTTTTTT
>TRBJ2-6|.|TRBV2|.
CASSAGSSGANVLTF
TGTGCCAGCAGTGCAGGGTCCTCTGGGGCCAACGTCCTGACTTTC
>TRBJ2-7|.|TRBV5-4|.
CASSPGGMGPYEQYF
TGTGCCAGCAGCCCTGGGGGGATGGGACCCTACGAGCAGTACTTC
>TRBJ2-3|.|TRBV6-1|once
CASSDFGGTPTPYTQYF
TGTGCCAGCAGTGACTTTGGGGGGACGCCAACGCCCTATACGCAGTATTTT
>TRBJ1-2|TRBD1|TRBV13|.
CASSTRDSYGYIF
TGTGCCAGCAGCACCCGGGACAGCTATGGCTACATCTTC
>TRBJ2-6|.|TRBV28|.
CASSPYGYSGANVLTF
TGTGCCAGCAGTCCTTACGGTTACTCTGGGGCCAACGTCCTGACTTTC
>TRBJ1-1|.|TRBV29-1|.
CSGGGFNTEAFF
TGCAGCGGGGGAGGGTTTAACACTGAAGCTTTCTTT
>TRBJ2-7|TRBD2|TRBV18|.
CASSPHPSGTRYEQYF
TGTGCCAGCTCACCACATCCTAGCGGGACGAGATACGAGCAGTACTTC
>TRBJ1-1|TRBD1|TRBV6-1|.
CASSGGTGSFTEAFF
TGTGCCAGCAGTGGGGGGACAGGGAGTTTTACTGAAGCTTTCTTT
>TRBJ2-1|TRBD2|TRBV28|medium-sized
CASSPSGRARYNEQFF
TGTGCCAGCAGCCCTAGCGGGAGGGCCAGGTACAATGAGCAGTTCTTC
>TRBJ2-1|.|TRBV5-4|.
CASSTGPSSYNEQFF
TGTGCCAGCAGCACCGGACCCAGCTCCTACAATGAGCAGTTCTTC
>TRBJ1-6|TRBD1|TRBV7-2|few
CASSQIQGDRSPLHF
TGTGCCAGCAGCCAAATTCAGGGGGACCGATCACCCCTCCACTTT
>TRBJ1-1|TRBD1|TRBV7-3|.
CASIGTGVNTEAFF
TGTGCCAGCATCGGGACAGGGGTGAACACTGAAGCTTTCTTT
>TRBJ2-3|.|TRBV7-3|.
CASSFPKGDTQYF
TGTGCCAGCAGCTTCCCGAAGGGGGATACGCAGTATTTT
>TRBJ2-5|TRBD2|TRBV7-2|.
CASSPSTSGGRVQETQYF
TGTGCCAGCAGCCCATCGACTAGCGGGGGAAGGGTCCAAGAGACCCAGTACTTC
>TRBJ1-2|TRBD1|TRBV5-1|few
CASSLGGGGYTF
TGCGCCAGCAGCTTAGGGGGCGGTGGCTACACCTTC
>TRBJ1-5|TRBD1|TRBV7-2|once
CASSRDRGSDQPQHF
TGTGCCAGCAGCCGGGACAGGGGTTCGGATCAGCCCCAGCATTTT
>TRBJ2-7|TRBD1|TRBV7-9|.
CASTPGTGSSYEQYF
TGTGCCAGCACCCCCGGGACAGGAAGCTCCTACGAGCAGTACTTC
>TRBJ1-5|.|TRBV7-9|.
CASQRRGNQPQHF
TGTGCCAGCCAACGAAGGGGAAATCAGCCCCAGCATTTT
>TRBJ2-4|.|TRBV4-2|.
CASSRDRGEMGYF
TGTGCCAGCAGCCGCGATAGGGGGGAGATGGGGTACTTC
>TRBJ2-5|TRBD1|TRBV11-1|.
CASSRQGRGVQETQYF
TGTGCCAGCAGCCGACAGGGCCGTGGGGTCCAAGAGACCCAGTACTTC
>TRBJ1-2|.|TRBV6-5|.
CASSYSARSGYGYTF
TGTGCCAGCAGTTACTCAGCCCGAAGCGGCTATGGCTACACCTTC
>TRBJ2-3|.|TRBV11-2|.
CASSFSSGPQRTDTQYF
TGTGCCAGCAGCTTTAGCAGTGGCCCCCAACGCACAGATACGCAGTATTTT
>TRBJ1-2|TRBD1|TRBV10-3|.
CAISESAGQDGYTF
TGTGCCATCAGTGAGTCCGCGGGACAGGATGGCTACACCTTC
>TRBJ1-4|.|TRBV4-2|.
CASSQDDKEKLFF
TGTGCCAGCAGCCAAGATGATAAGGAAAAACTGTTTTTT
>TRBJ1-1|.|TRBV7-9|.
CASSLRDGIINEAFF
TGTGCCAGCAGCCTCCGGGACGGAATTATCAATGAAGCTTTCTTT
>TRBJ1-5|.|TRBV11-2|.
CASSPELNQPQHF
TGTGCCAGCAGCCCGGAATTAAATCAGCCCCAGCATTTT
>TRBJ1-2|TRBD1|TRBV7-9|few
CASSDRQGARYTF
TGTGCCAGCAGCGACCGACAGGGGGCGCGGTACACCTTC
>TRBJ2-3|TRBD2|TRBV4-3|.
CASSQLTSGSTDTQYF
TGCGCCAGCAGCCAACTTACTAGCGGGAGTACAGATACGCAGTATTTT
>TRBJ1-1|.|TRBV13|.
CASSGGQLPGSEAFF
TGTGCCAGCAGCGGAGGGCAGCTCCCAGGGTCTGAAGCTTTCTTT
>TRBJ1-1|.|TRBV7-8|.
CASSYSHYTEAFF
TGTGCCAGCAGCTATAGCCATTACACTGAAGCTTTCTTT
>TRBJ2-7|.|TRBV9|.
CASTPTGTSSYEQYF
TGTGCCAGCACGCCGACAGGCACGAGCTCCTACGAGCAGTACTTC